Sequencing of this TCR beta chain was carried out in a study of blood T cell repertoires in COVID-19. For the study at large: Acute and convalescent COVID-19 specimens originated in the United States, Italy and Spain. PBMCs, B-cell-depleted T cells, or T cells were the source of the cDNA or gDNA that made up the material.

Original processing methods: Quantification of nucleated cells was approximated via reference gene primer amplification. The method was immunoSEQ multiplex PCR; TCRdb's version includes in-frame clones alone and lacks a portion of them. Clone size and the V and J calls come from that table; the DNA yielded D and trimming. Of fewer than 250,000 clones listed, about 90% were seen once; the top ten hold 1.2%. This clone was found once. In germline, CDR1 is MDHEN, CDR2 SYDVKM. This CDR3 has 17 amino acids. The junction had 15 bases not matched to a gene; V was cut back by 8 bases and J by 6 bases. The sequence derives from a man between 25 and 39 years old with acute or convalescent COVID-19. The chain links TRBV28 to TRBJ2-7, with 14 nucleotides matching TRBD2. What was sequenced was peripheral blood. The CDR3 region is CASGLAGTSGRRAEQYF. DNA of the CDR3: TGTGCCAGCGGATTAGCCGGGACTAGCGGGAGAAGAGCCGAGCAGTACTTC.